This TCR beta chain stems from a study of T cell changes during pregnancy in multiple sclerosis (dated by TCRdb to about 2019). Regarding the study in general: The study examined how the T cell repertoire changed over the course of pregnancy in women with multiple sclerosis.

Regarding this clone: No cognate antigen has been identified for it. No clone much larger than this one lies a single base away; base qualities are absent.

The library was prepared using the immunoSEQ multiplex PCR assay. TCRdb took over this immuneACCESS table, retaining in-frame rearrangements with V and J assigned. Such tables are incomplete; in checked studies, under half of the missing clones stem from an unresolved V gene, and the remainder is unexplained. Present in this sample are 70,000 to 75,000 clones, more than 85% of which were seen just once. The top ten hold around 3.2% of the sample. This specimen consisted of peripheral blood, obtained before pregnancy. The clonotype was recovered from a female donor with multiple sclerosis, enrolled in a pregnancy study.

The CDR3 is CASNTDSSYEQYF. The bases read TGCGCCAGCAATACCGATAGCTCCTACGAGCAGTACTTC. The receptor chain draws on TRBV5-1 and TRBJ2-7; the D gene is unclear. CDR1 and CDR2, looked up from the germline V gene, are SGHRS and YFSETQ. Trimming at the junction amounts to 6 bases on V and 0 bases on J, and the germline ends lie 10 bases apart. Including the terminal cysteine and phenylalanine, the CDR3 comprises 13 residues. The only DNA kept is the CDR3, 39 bases in frame from the first base.